This TCR beta chain was identified during a study of T cells in Graves' hyperthyroidism and ophthalmopathy. General observations from the study: Appearing also in blood were most of the thyroid clonotypes expanded above 0.001.

The CDR3 sequence is 14 residues long. CDR1 and CDR2 from the germline V gene are MNHEY and SVGEGT. The V gene lost 6 bases and the J gene lost 4 bases, with 15 bases spanning the gap. The authors took PBMCs from over 8.5 ml fresh peripheral blood. The source material, RNA transcripts, was used to amplify TCR beta CDR3 regions. TCR CDR3 regions were first amplified by RT-PCR with HTBI primers. TCRdb re-analysed the multiplex PCR reads in MiXCR, keeping a single row per CDR3 protein. The top ten clones hold approximately 7.8% of a sample with about 300,000 distinct CDR3 sequences, approximately 12% of them seen once. Notes on this clonotype: Its antigen is not known.

Sequenced material: blood. This chain connects TRBV6-2 or TRBV6-3 to TRBJ1-1; possibly TRBD1 for D (6 bases). The origin of this receptor is a woman aged 25-40 years with Graves' hyperthyroidism that later progressed to Graves' ophthalmopathy. CDR3 sequence (DNA): TGTGCCAGCAGACGAAGCTCAGGGGCCACTGAAGCTTTCTTT. This sequence encodes CASRRSSGATEAFF.